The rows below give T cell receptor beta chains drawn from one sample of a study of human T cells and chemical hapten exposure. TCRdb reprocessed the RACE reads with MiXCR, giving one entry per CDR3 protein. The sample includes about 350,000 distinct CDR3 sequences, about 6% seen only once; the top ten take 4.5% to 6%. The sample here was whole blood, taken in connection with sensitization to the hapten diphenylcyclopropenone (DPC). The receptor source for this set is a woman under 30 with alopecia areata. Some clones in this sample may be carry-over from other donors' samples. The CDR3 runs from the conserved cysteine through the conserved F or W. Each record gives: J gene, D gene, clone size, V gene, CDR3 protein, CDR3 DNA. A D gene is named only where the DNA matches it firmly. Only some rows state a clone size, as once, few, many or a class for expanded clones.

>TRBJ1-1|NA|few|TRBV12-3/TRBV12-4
CALSRLSNREAFF
TGTGCCCTCAGCCGACTGTCGAATAGGGAAGCTTTCTTT
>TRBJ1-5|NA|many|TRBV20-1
CSACRGSYGGSNQPQHF
TGCAGTGCTTGCAGGGGCAGTTACGGAGGGAGCAATCAGCCCCAGCATTTT
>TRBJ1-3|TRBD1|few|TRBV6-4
CASSGHKKGQTSSGNTIYF
TGTGCCAGCAGTGGGCATAAAAAGGGACAGACAAGCTCTGGAAACACCATATATTTT
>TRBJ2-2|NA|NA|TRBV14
CASSQDPEKSLTGELFF
TGTGCCAGCAGCCAAGACCCTGAGAAGTCCCTTACCGGGGAGCTGTTTTTT
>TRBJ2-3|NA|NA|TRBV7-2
CASSLNSSPTDTQYF
TGTGCCAGCAGCTTAAACTCAAGCCCCACAGATACGCAGTATTTT
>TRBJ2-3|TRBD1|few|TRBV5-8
CASSLDGQGSDTQYF
TGTGCCAGCAGCTTGGATGGACAGGGGTCAGATACGCAGTATTTT
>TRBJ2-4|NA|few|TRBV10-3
CAISDPAGAKNIQYF
TGTGCCATCAGTGACCCAGCAGGGGCCAAAAACATTCAGTACTTC
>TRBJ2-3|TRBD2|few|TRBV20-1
CSAVTSRTKWDTQYF
TGCAGTGCTGTGACTAGCAGGACTAAATGGGATACGCAGTATTTT
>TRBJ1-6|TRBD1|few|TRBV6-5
CASSTTGVVTSPLHF
TGTGCCAGCAGTACGACAGGGGTTGTAACGTCACCCCTCCACTTT
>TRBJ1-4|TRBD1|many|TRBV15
CATSFLGTAEKLFF
TGTGCCACCAGCTTCCTAGGGACAGCGGAAAAACTGTTTTTT